These 14 T cell receptor beta chains came from one sample sequenced in a study of blood T cell repertoires in COVID-19 (dated by TCRdb to about 2020). Libraries were built with the immunoSEQ multiplex PCR assay. TCRdb provides this immuneACCESS table in a form limited to in-frame rearrangements. Some clones are lacking; in checked studies, under half of them reflect an unresolved V gene, and why the rest are absent is not known. Within this sample are 200,000 to 250,000 clones, with around four fifths of them counted one time only. The top ten clonotypes cover under 8.5% of the sample. Sequencing used peripheral blood. Source of these receptors: a woman aged 80 or older with COVID-19, enrolled during active disease.

The CDR3 nucleotides read TGTGCCAGCAGCTTAGACCTTGGAGGGGAGCAGTTCTTC. This encodes CASSLDLGGEQFF. The rearrangement joins TRBV11-2 to TRBJ2-1; D might be TRBD2 (6 bases). Trimming stripped 0 bases from V and 10 bases from J, with 10 bases between. The CDR3 sequence is 13 residues long. CDR1 is SGHAT, CDR2 FQNNGV, per germline.

J is TRBJ1-1 and V is TRBV5-4; the D is unclear. Germline CDR1 and CDR2: SGHNT and YYREEE (reference sequence). V was trimmed by 3 bases and J by 7 bases, leaving 13 bases between them. This CDR3 is built from 13 residues. The CDR3 DNA follows: TGTGCCAGCAGCTCGCTTAATGGCTTTGAAGCTTTCTTT. Its protein is CASSSLNGFEAFF.

The table lists this clone with a few counts. V is TRBV6-5 and J is TRBJ1-1; 8 nucleotides agree with TRBD1. J lost 8 bases, V lost 2 bases, and 10 bases had no gene match. Germline lookup yields CDR1 MNHEY and CDR2 SVGAGI. This CDR3 region has 15 residues. Here the CDR3 DNA reads TGTGCCAGCAGTTACGGAGGACAGGGTGATGTCGAAGCTTTCTTT. Translating gives CASSYGGQGDVEAFF.

The chain is built from TRBV5-1 and TRBJ2-1, with 10 bases lining up with TRBD2. CDR3 size: 14 residues. The germline CDR1 and CDR2 sequences are SGHRS and YFSETQ. J lost 9 bases, V lost 3 bases, and 6 bases had no gene match. In DNA, the CDR3 is TGCGCCAGCAGCTACCTAGCGGGAGAGGGTGAGCAGTTCTTC. It codes for CASSYLAGEGEQFF.

The V gene is TRBV25-1, the J gene TRBJ1-3; D is unclear. Germline CDR1 reads MGHDK; CDR2 reads SYGVNS. There are 15 residues in the CDR3. The germline V and J ends were trimmed by 6 bases and 4 bases, with 16 bases remaining between them. As DNA, the CDR3 is TGTGCCAGCAGCCCGACTTCATGGTACGGAAACACCATATATTTT. It is translated as CASSPTSWYGNTIYF.

The chain has TRBV7-2 and TRBJ2-1; 8 bases are a match to TRBD1. Germline loops: CDR1 SGHTA, CDR2 FQGNSA. Trimming cost V 5 bases and J 8 bases; bases outside gene matches: 11. The CDR3 is 15 amino acids. CDR3 coding DNA: TGTGCCAGCAGCGCCCAAAATACAGGGGGTTATGAGCAGTTCTTC. Translated, it gives CASSAQNTGGYEQFF. The whole variable domain, filled in from reference TRBV7-2 and TRBJ2-1, reads GAGVSQSPSNKVTEKGKDVELRCDPISGHTALYWYRQSLGQGLEFLIYFQGNSAPDKSGLPSDRFSAERTGGSVSTLTIQRTQQEDSAVYLCASSAQNTGGYEQFFGPGTRLTVL.

The chain employs TRBV7-9 and TRBJ1-2; a possible D gene is TRBD1 (6 bases). This CDR3 is 14 amino acids long. From germline, CDR1 is SEHNR and CDR2 FQNEAQ (reference sequence). The V gene lost 6 bases and the J gene lost 7 bases, with 18 bases spanning the gap. CDR3 in amino acids: CASRSAGAFGGYTF. The CDR3 coding sequence is TGTGCCAGCAGGTCGGCAGGGGCCTTTGGTGGCTACACCTTC.

V and J are TRBV30 and TRBJ2-7; perhaps TRBD2 as D (5 bases). The V end lost 3 bases, the J end lost 9 bases, and 12 bases lay between the germline ends. Per germline, CDR1 GTSNPN and CDR2 SVGIG (reference sequence). This CDR3 comprises 11 residues. The CDR3 nucleotides read TGTGCCTGGAGCGCGGGCGAGGCGCAGTACTTC. It translates to CAWSAGEAQYF.

The CDR3 reads CASKTGLANEKLFF. The CDR3 DNA reads as TGCGCCAGCAAGACGGGTCTGGCTAATGAAAAACTGTTTTTT. The chain links TRBV5-1 to TRBJ1-4; D remains unclear. The V end lost 6 bases, the J end lost 3 bases, and 12 bases lay between the germline ends. Looked up from germline, CDR1 is SGHRS and CDR2 is YFSETQ. The CDR3 has 14 residues.

The chain is built from TRBV18 and TRBJ2-2; maybe TRBD1 (6 bases). The ends were cut back, 7 bases at V and 1 base at J, with 13 bases in the middle. Germline CDR1 KGHSH, CDR2 LQKENI. The CDR3 contains 15 residues. The CDR3 sequence is CASYRQVMNTGELFF. The CDR3 DNA follows: TGTGCCAGCTACCGACAGGTGATGAACACCGGGGAGCTGTTTTTT.

The CDR3 bases are TGTGCCAGTAGTACCTGGACTAGGAACACAGATACGCAGTATTTT. As protein: CASSTWTRNTDTQYF. The genes are TRBV19 and TRBJ2-3, with TRBD2 matching over 7 bases. This CDR3 has 15 amino acids. CDR1 is LNHDA, CDR2 SQIVND, per germline (reference sequence). Losses at the gene ends were 4 bases for V and 2 bases for J; bases not matched to a gene: 6.

This clone is a singleton in its sample. Other nucleotide sequences from this sample produce the same CDR3. The chain recombines TRBV2 with TRBJ1-2; D gene ambiguous. Germline V lookup: CDR1 SNHLY, CDR2 FYNNEI. V lost 4 bases and J 0 bases, leaving 9 bases between the germline ends. This CDR3 has 14 amino acids. CDR3: CASSADSSNYGYTF. CDR3 coding DNA: TGTGCCAGCAGTGCTGATAGCTCTAACTATGGCTACACCTTC. Using reference TRBV2 and TRBJ1-2 for the parts outside the CDR3, the full variable domain is EPEVTQTPSHQVTQMGQEVILRCVPISNHLYFYWYRQILGQKVEFLVSFYNNEISEKSEIFDDQFSVERPDGSNFTLKIRSTKLEDSAMYFCASSADSSNYGYTFGSGTRLTVV.

V and J are TRBV6-2 or TRBV6-3 and TRBJ1-3; D is undetermined. The length of the CDR3 is 14 residues. Germline CDR1 and CDR2: MNHEY and SVGEGT. The ends were cut back, 2 bases at V and 3 bases at J, with 8 bases in the middle. CDR3 DNA sequence: TGTGCCAGCAGTTACGTTACGGTTGGAAACACCATATATTTT. Translation: CASSYVTVGNTIYF.

A note on this clone: Other nucleotide sequences from this sample produce the same CDR3. V usage is TRBV5-1 and J usage is TRBJ1-1, with D possibly TRBD1 on 5 matching bases. Germline CDR1 is SGHRS and CDR2 is YFSETQ. The CDR3 sequence is 14 residues long. Trimming stripped 1 base from V and 2 bases from J, with 9 bases between. The CDR3 DNA reads TGCGCCAGCAGCTTGCAGGGATTCAACACTGAAGCTTTCTTT. Translating gives CASSLQGFNTEAFF.